These 18 T cell receptor beta chains were sequenced from one sample in a study of human T cells and chemical hapten exposure. MiXCR, applied by TCRdb to the RACE reads, yields one record per CDR3 protein. Of 380,000 or so distinct CDR3 sequences in the sample, 4% to 5.5% were seen once. Time point defined: patch test 1, 2 weeks after DPC sensitization. As for treatment: therapeutic diphenylcyclopropenone sensitization with weekly scalp DPC. Sequenced material: whole blood, taken in connection with sensitization to the hapten diphenylcyclopropenone (DPC). The receptors come from a woman aged 45-65 years with alopecia areata. Some clones in this sample may be carry-over from other donors' samples.

The gene calls are TRBV3-1 and TRBJ1-1; 7 nucleotides line up with TRBD1. Germline CDR1 is LGHDT and CDR2 is YNNKEL (reference sequence). CDR3 length equals 15 residues. The ends lost 4 bases at V and 3 bases at J; junction bases unmatched: 8. The CDR3 spells CASSPVRRGYTEAFF. DNA for the CDR3: TGTGCCAGCAGCCCGGTCCGCAGGGGGTACACTGAAGCTTTCTTT.

This clonotype showed up many times. CDR3 region: CASSLSGGLYEQYF. The CDR3 DNA follows: TGTGCCAGCAGTTTATCAGGTGGCCTCTACGAGCAGTACTTC. The V gene is TRBV27, the J gene TRBJ2-7; no firm D call. V lost 0 bases to trimming and J lost 3 bases, with 9 bases between them. This CDR3 has 14 residues. Germline CDR1 reads MNHEY; CDR2 reads SMNVEV (reference sequence).

Only a few counts were recorded for this clonotype. Relative to the germline gene, one junction end is altered; a read error may explain this. The genes are TRBV29-1 and TRBJ2-7; perhaps TRBD1 as D (7 bases). CDR3 size: 13 residues. Germline V gives CDR1 SQVTM, CDR2 ANQGSEA. CDR3 in amino acids: CSVQDRDGGEQYF. The CDR3 coding sequence is TGCAGCGTTCAAGACAGGGACGGGGGCGAGCAGTACTTC.

This clonotype was observed a handful of times. CDR3 residues: CASLGPTDTQYF. The CDR3 DNA reads as TGCGCCAGCCTGGGGCCCACAGATACGCAGTATTTT. The V call is TRBV5-1, the J call TRBJ2-3; D may be TRBD1 (5 bases). With 7 bases removed from V and 2 bases from J, the gap between germline ends came to 8 bases. The CDR3 consists of 12 residues. Germline V gene data show CDR1 as SGHRS and CDR2 as YFSETQ.

The rearrangement joins TRBV2 to TRBJ1-3; weak D call: TRBD1 (5 bases). Germline CDR1 is SNHLY and CDR2 is FYNNEI. The CDR3 covers 16 residues. The V and J ends lost 5 bases and 0 bases respectively, with 14 bases between them. As DNA, the CDR3 is TGTGCCAGCAGTAAAAGGGGTTCCATCTCTGGAAACACCATATATTTT. This codes for CASSKRGSISGNTIYF.

This clonotype was counted only a few times. The rearrangement joins TRBV20-1 to TRBJ1-1, with D possibly TRBD1 on 6 matching bases. The ends were cut back, 5 bases at V and 0 bases at J, with 13 bases in the middle. This CDR3 region has 14 residues. CDR1 and CDR2 from the germline V gene are DFQATT and SNEGSKA (reference sequence). The CDR3 DNA is TGCAGTGCTCCAAACAGGGTCTTGAACACTGAAGCTTTCTTT. Translated: CSAPNRVLNTEAFF.

The V gene is TRBV7-8, the J gene TRBJ1-4; possible D gene TRBD1, 5 bases. With 2 bases removed from V and 4 bases from J, the gap between germline ends came to 17 bases. CDR3 length: 17 amino acids. The germline CDR1 and CDR2 sequences are SGHVS and FQNEAQ. CDR3 sequence reads: CASSLSDPGLRNEKLFF. In DNA, the CDR3 is TGTGCCAGCAGCTTATCCGATCCGGGACTCCGTAATGAAAAACTGTTTTTT.

This clonotype has only a few counts. This chain connects TRBV18 to TRBJ2-2, with 13 bases lining up with TRBD2. The junction had 10 bases not matched to a gene; V was cut back by 6 bases and J by 6 bases. CDR3 length: 17 residues. Germline V gene sequence: CDR1 KGHSH, CDR2 LQKENI. CDR3: CASSRTSGGSVPGELFF. The CDR3 coding sequence is TGTGCCAGCTCGCGGACTAGCGGGGGAAGCGTCCCCGGGGAGCTGTTTTTT.

The rearrangement joins TRBV20-1 to TRBJ1-1, with D unresolved. The CDR3 totals 9 residues. The germline CDR1 and CDR2 sequences are DFQATT and SNEGSKA (reference sequence). The V end was cut by 6 bases, the J end by 10 bases, with 9 bases between. CDR3 in amino acids: CSAAGGAFF. For the CDR3, the DNA is TGCAGTGCCGCGGGCGGAGCTTTCTTT.

Only a few counts were recorded for this clonotype. This chain links TRBV30 with TRBJ2-3; no reliable D call. Trimming took 7 bases from V and 5 from J, leaving 16 bases between them. The germline V gene has CDR1 GTSNPN and CDR2 SVGIG (reference sequence). This CDR3 comprises 13 residues. CDR3 sequence: CASTLTPGDTQYF. In nucleotides, the CDR3 is TGTGCCTCCACGCTCACCCCGGGAGATACGCAGTATTTT.

This clonotype has a count of ten or more. J is TRBJ1-1 and V is TRBV29-1, with TRBD1 matching over 7 bases. The CDR3 runs to 11 residues. Germline trimming cut 5 bases from V and 10 bases from J; bases unmatched to any gene: 7. Germline CDR1 reads SQVTM; CDR2 reads ANQGSEA. CDR3 DNA: TGCAGCGTTTCCACAGGGGATCGAGCTTTCTTT. Translation: CSVSTGDRAFF.

There are many counts of this clonotype. This chain links TRBV9 with TRBJ1-1; 7 nucleotides match TRBD1. With 4 bases clipped from V and 5 bases from J, the junction kept 8 bases outside the gene matches. The germline gives CDR1 SGDLS, CDR2 YYNGEE. This CDR3 has 14 amino acids. The CDR3 DNA follows: TGTGCCAGCAGCAGGTCAGGGGGTAGGACTGAAGCTTTCTTT. It yields the protein CASSRSGGRTEAFF.

As for this clonotype: A read error may explain this, as a much larger clone is one base away. The chain employs TRBV11-2 and TRBJ2-7, with D perhaps matching TRBD2 (5 bases). The CDR3 consists of 15 residues. Germline V gene sequence: CDR1 SGHAT, CDR2 FQNNGV. CDR3 loop: CTSSLSWTPVAEQYF. In DNA, the CDR3 is TGTACCAGCAGCTTATCGTGGACTCCCGTCGCCGAGCAGTACTTC.

This chain uses TRBV10-3 with TRBJ1-2; weak D call: TRBD1 (6 bases). V was cut by 7 bases and J by 4 bases, with 13 bases left in between. The CDR3 runs to 13 residues. Germline lookup yields CDR1 ENHRY and CDR2 SYGVKD. The CDR3 DNA sequence: TGTGCCATCACATCAGGGGAGTCCTATGGCTACACCTTC. Protein product: CAITSGESYGYTF.

This clonotype was seen only a few times. The chain couples TRBV6-6 to TRBJ2-2, with a tentative D call TRBD2 (5 bases). Germline loops: CDR1 MNHNY, CDR2 SVGAGI (reference sequence). The CDR3 has 12 amino acids. Trimming left V 11 bases short and J 6 bases short, with 13 bases between. The chain's CDR3 is CASESGSGELFF. CDR3 nucleotides: TGTGCCTCCGAGAGCGGTTCCGGGGAGCTGTTTTTT.

About this clonotype itself: This may stem from a read error, because a much larger clone lies one nucleotide away. V gene TRBV24-1 combines with J gene TRBJ2-3; TRBD2 matches 14 bases. CDR1 KGHDR and CDR2 SFDVKD come from the germline V gene. CDR3 size: 17 residues. The CDR3 is CASSDPGTSGSVDTQYF. The CDR3 DNA is TGTGCCAGCAGTGATCCCGGGACTAGCGGGAGTGTTGATACGCAGTATTTT.

This clonotype was seen many times. This chain links TRBV7-6 with TRBJ1-1; D gene unclear. Trimming left V 5 bases short and J 2 bases short, with 9 bases between. Germline lookup yields CDR1 SGHVS and CDR2 FNYEAQ. The length of the CDR3 is 13 residues. CDR3 sequence reads: CASSPGPNTEAFF. The CDR3 DNA is TGTGCCAGCAGCCCCGGACCCAACACTGAAGCTTTCTTT.

The chain uses TRBV18 and TRBJ2-7; 10 nucleotides agree with TRBD2. Trimming cost V 6 bases and J 0 bases; bases outside gene matches: 5. In germline, CDR1 is KGHSH, CDR2 LQKENI. The CDR3 length is 15 residues. CDR3 coding DNA: TGTGCCAGCTCCCCGGGACTAGCGCTCTCCTACGAGCAGTACTTC. Translating gives CASSPGLALSYEQYF.